These 22 T cell receptor beta chains came from one sample sequenced in a study of shared clonotypes between healthy human individuals. Libraries were prepared by immunoSEQ multiplex PCR; TCRdb keeps only in-frame clonotypes and omits some of them. This table has a few million clones, nearly 97% appearing once. The sample was naive CD4+ T cells sorted from blood. Subset defined: CD45RA+ positively selected. The source is a man between 18 and 35 years old in good health.

The genes are TRBV6-1 and TRBJ2-2, with D perhaps assigned TRBD1 or TRBD2 (6 bases each). Germline loops: CDR1 MNHNS, CDR2 SASEGT. V was trimmed by 2 bases and J by 3 bases, leaving 16 bases between them. The CDR3 sequence is 17 residues long. CDR3 coding DNA: TGTGCCAGCAGTGAATGGGGGGCGGGTTCTTACACCGGGGAGCTGTTTTTT. This codes for CASSEWGAGSYTGELFF.

Notes on this clone: Other DNA sequences in this sample translate to the same CDR3. The rearrangement joins TRBV5-1 to TRBJ2-3; unclear D gene. V was pared by 0 bases and J by 0 bases, with 8 bases between. This CDR3 has 15 amino acids. Germline CDR1 is SGHRS and CDR2 is YFSETQ. CDR3 loop: CASSLEGRSTDTQYF. Here the CDR3 DNA reads TGCGCCAGCAGCTTGGAGGGTAGAAGCACAGATACGCAGTATTTT.

CDR3 in amino acids: CASTRSQRDGYTF. Here the CDR3 DNA reads TGTGCCAGCACTAGATCCCAGCGGGATGGCTACACCTTC. This chain links TRBV6-1 with TRBJ1-2; D is unresolved. Germline lookup yields CDR1 MNHNS and CDR2 SASEGT. This CDR3 comprises 13 residues. Trimming removed 7 bases from V and 6 bases from J, with 15 bases in between.

This sequence joins TRBV27 and TRBJ1-2; D may be TRBD1 (5 bases). The CDR3 consists of 16 residues. V was cut by 1 base and J by 2 bases, with 14 bases left in between. Germline lookup yields CDR1 MNHEY and CDR2 SMNVEV (reference sequence). CDR3: CASSLFPRVGNYGYTF. In DNA form, the CDR3 reads TGTGCCAGCAGTTTATTCCCCAGGGTTGGAAACTATGGCTACACCTTC.

This clone was recorded once. This chain uses TRBV10-1 with TRBJ1-2, with TRBD1 matching 8 bases. The length of the CDR3 is 15 residues. Germline CDR1 reads WNHNN; CDR2 reads SYGVQD (reference sequence). The V gene end was trimmed by 2 bases and the J gene end by 8 bases; junction bases not matched to a gene: 10. Written as DNA, the CDR3 is TGCGCCAGCAGTGAGGATCAGGACAGGGCGAAAGGCTACACCTTC. As protein: CASSEDQDRAKGYTF.

The chain is built from TRBV19 and TRBJ1-5, with 10 bases fitting TRBD1. The CDR3 totals 14 residues. Per the germline V gene, CDR1 is LNHDA and CDR2 is SQIVND (reference sequence). Trimming took 5 bases from V and 6 from J; bases not matched to a gene: 4. The CDR3 spells CASSGRTGGQPQHF. Written as DNA, the CDR3 is TGTGCCAGTAGTGGCCGGACAGGGGGTCAGCCCCAGCATTTT.

The J gene is TRBJ1-2, the V gene TRBV30; D is ambiguous. V was trimmed by 5 bases and J by 3 bases, leaving 13 bases between them. Per germline, CDR1 GTSNPN and CDR2 SVGIG (reference sequence). The CDR3 has 13 residues. This chain's CDR3 is CAWGTSGDYGYTF. CDR3 nucleotides: TGTGCCTGGGGTACGTCCGGTGACTATGGCTACACCTTC.

V and J are TRBV7-9 and TRBJ2-5; D is ambiguous. Germline CDR1 is SEHNR and CDR2 is FQNEAQ (reference sequence). Trimming pared 8 bases from V and 12 bases from J, leaving 13 bases between. The CDR3 totals 10 residues. The chain's CDR3 is CASGEDTKYF. The CDR3 DNA sequence: TGTGCCAGCGGAGAGGATACCAAGTACTTC.

The chain links TRBV10-3 to TRBJ2-4, with a tentative D call TRBD1 (6 bases). The CDR3 covers 17 residues. Germline CDR1 ENHRY, CDR2 SYGVKD. Trimming stripped 0 bases from V and 2 bases from J, with 14 bases between. The CDR3: CAISESGGALTKNIQYF. CDR3 nucleotides: TGTGCCATCAGTGAGTCTGGGGGCGCCTTGACCAAAAACATTCAGTACTTC.

The chain combines TRBV29-1 with TRBJ2-7; 7 positions agree with TRBD1. V was clipped by 0 bases and J by 6 bases; unmatched bases: 8. From germline, CDR1 is SQVTM and CDR2 ANQGSEA. This CDR3 contains 14 residues. The CDR3 is CSVEENRGGGEQYF. DNA for the CDR3: TGCAGCGTTGAAGAGAACAGGGGTGGTGGCGAGCAGTACTTC.

The chain carries TRBV5-4 and TRBJ2-7, with 9 bases that match TRBD1. J was trimmed by 4 bases and V by 4 bases; bases with no gene match: 9. From germline, CDR1 is SGHNT and CDR2 YYREEE (reference sequence). The CDR3 is made up of 15 amino acids. The CDR3 DNA is TGTGCCAGCAGCCAGGGAGGGACAGGGTTTTACGAGCAGTACTTC. Residues: CASSQGGTGFYEQYF.

The chain combines TRBV5-1 with TRBJ2-2; TRBD2 matches at 15 bases. J lost 4 bases, V lost 6 bases, and 7 bases had no gene match. The germline V gene encodes CDR1 SGHRS and CDR2 YFSETQ. The CDR3 has 17 residues. The CDR3 here is CASTGLAGGRVTGELFF. In DNA, the CDR3 is TGCGCCAGCACAGGACTAGCGGGGGGGCGAGTCACCGGGGAGCTGTTTTTT.

The chain couples TRBV18 to TRBJ2-7; D gene ambiguous. Germline-derived CDR1 and CDR2 are KGHSH and LQKENI. Trimming took off 6 bases at V and 6 bases at J, with 18 bases between the two ends. The CDR3 length is 14 residues. CDR3 loop: CASSPPAPMAEQYF. Written as DNA, the CDR3 is TGTGCCAGCTCTCCCCCGGCCCCTATGGCCGAGCAGTACTTC.

This clone showed up just a few times. Additional DNA sequences in this sample encode the identical CDR3. The chain joins TRBV7-9 to TRBJ2-2; 7 nucleotides agree with TRBD1. The CDR3 sequence is 15 residues long. V gave up 3 bases and J gave up 0 bases; unmatched junction bases: 1. Germline CDR1 and CDR2: SEHNR and FQNEAQ (reference sequence). For the CDR3, the DNA is TGTGCCAGCAGCTTTGGGACAGCGAACACCGGGGAGCTGTTTTTT. Translating it yields CASSFGTANTGELFF.

In its sample, this clone was seen once. The V call is TRBV18, the J call TRBJ2-3; D is perhaps TRBD1 or TRBD2 (5 bases each). CDR1 and CDR2 (germline): KGHSH, LQKENI. This CDR3 comprises 15 residues. With 1 base removed from V and 4 bases from J, the gap between germline ends came to 12 bases. In DNA, the CDR3 is TGTGCCAGCTCACCACTAGCTCGAGGGGCAGATACGCAGTATTTT. The encoded protein is CASSPLARGADTQYF.

The chain recombines TRBV2 with TRBJ2-3, with TRBD2 identical over 10 bases. The V segment lost 6 bases and the J segment 2 bases; nucleotides outside the gene matches: 17. The CDR3 is made up of 19 amino acids. Germline lookup yields CDR1 SNHLY and CDR2 FYNNEI. DNA for the CDR3: TGTGCCAGCAGAGCAACCGGGACACGAGCGGGAGGGTTCACAGATACGCAGTATTTT. Amino acids: CASRATGTRAGGFTDTQYF. Supplemented by reference TRBV2 and TRBJ2-3, the full variable domain reads EPEVTQTPSHQVTQMGQEVILRCVPISNHLYFYWYRQILGQKVEFLVSFYNNEISEKSEIFDDQFSVERPDGSNFTLKIRSTKLEDSAMYFCASRATGTRAGGFTDTQYFGPGTRLTVL.

In this sample, this clone turned up once. The rearrangement joins TRBV6-1 to TRBJ1-2; D remains ambiguous. The V end lost 3 bases, the J end lost 4 bases, and 9 bases lay between the germline ends. The CDR3 has 13 amino acids. Germline-derived CDR1 and CDR2 are MNHNS and SASEGT. CDR3 protein: CASSEAQSYGYTF. As DNA, the CDR3 is TGTGCCAGCAGTGAGGCTCAGTCCTATGGCTACACCTTC.

This chain connects TRBV7-9 to TRBJ1-5; the D is unclear. Germline V gene sequence: CDR1 SEHNR, CDR2 FQNEAQ (reference sequence). The CDR3 sequence is 13 residues long. The V and J ends lost 5 bases and 9 bases respectively, with 14 bases between them. The CDR3 DNA follows: TGTGCCAGCAGCCTTGACGGAGTGGGGCCCCAGCATTTT. This sequence encodes CASSLDGVGPQHF.

Concerning this clone itself: The sample holds other DNA sequences that translate to the same CDR3. The chain joins TRBV7-2 to TRBJ2-2, with TRBD2 identical over 7 bases. V was pared by 5 bases and J by 2 bases, with 5 bases of the junction left unmatched. Germline CDR1 reads SGHTA; CDR2 reads FQGNSA. The CDR3 runs 15 residues. The CDR3 DNA sequence: TGTGCCAGCAGCCCATCTAGCGGAAACACCGGGGAGCTGTTTTTT. This gives the protein CASSPSSGNTGELFF.

The rearrangement links TRBV21-1 to TRBJ2-3; the DNA was not used to check the table's D call, TRBD2. TRBV21-1 has pseudogene status. This CDR3 spans 13 amino acids. The CDR3 loop reads CASSYLGGDTQYF. The CDR3 DNA reads TGTGCCAGCAGCTACCTGGGGGGAGATACGCAGTATTTT.

The chain recombines TRBV18 with TRBJ2-7; D possibly corresponds to TRBD2 (6 bases). V was shortened by 2 bases and J by 4 bases, with 12 bases between the two germline ends. The CDR3 is 14 amino acids. Germline CDR1 is KGHSH and CDR2 is LQKENI. The CDR3 is CASSPRGGAYEQYF. The CDR3 DNA sequence: TGTGCCAGCTCACCAAGGGGCGGGGCTTACGAGCAGTACTTC.

This chain links TRBV2 with TRBJ2-3; possible D gene TRBD2, 6 bases. The CDR3 covers 13 residues. V shed 1 base and J shed 8 bases, with 10 bases lying between them. The V gene's germline CDR1 is SNHLY and CDR2 FYNNEI. The CDR3 DNA is TGTGCCAGCAGTGAAGGGCGGGGTACTACGCAGTATTTT. This sequence encodes CASSEGRGTTQYF.